This TCR beta chain was captured by sequencing in a study of T cell responses to AZD1222 COVID-19 vaccine. Broader study findings: Per reports, nearly half of all spike-specific TCRs target regions that are unmutated in variants.

There are 15 residues in the CDR3. V shed 6 bases and J 2 bases; nucleotides not matched to a gene: 8. The germline V gene has CDR1 SGHTA and CDR2 FQGNSA. For this clone: Its specificity is not known.

Here immunoSEQ multiplex PCR was the method, and the copy in TCRdb shows in-frame clones only, minus some. In the table there are approximately 64,000 clones, 80% to 95% of which are singletons. The gene calls are TRBV7-2 and TRBJ2-3; 7 nucleotides agree with TRBD2. Sample: peripheral blood, taken 28 days after the second dose of the MenACWY control vaccine. The sequence was collected from an adult who received the MenACWY meningococcal vaccine as a control. The CDR3 coding sequence is TGTGCCAGCAGTTACCAAGCGGGAACCACAGATACGCAGTATTTT. Protein: CASSYQAGTTDTQYF.